This T cell receptor beta chain came from a study of CD8 T cells in Susac syndrome. The CDR3 consists of 19 residues. Germline values: CDR1 MGHRA, CDR2 YSYEKL. Unmatched junction bases numbered 11, after V lost 2 bases and J lost 1 base. Random hexamers were used to reverse transcribe 0.5 to 1 ug of RNA. TCRdb fed the immunoSEQ multiplex PCR reads into MiXCR, producing one record per CDR3 protein. This table has roughly 190,000 distinct CDR3 sequences, approximately 94% appearing once. The rearrangement joins TRBV4-1 to TRBJ2-2; 9 bases match TRBD2. This sequence originates from a human donor with Susac syndrome. Material: CD4+ T cells from PBMCs. In DNA form, the CDR3 reads TGCGCCAGCAGCCAAAGGGGGGGACTAGCTGGGGAGAACACCGGGGAGCTGTTTTTT. This codes for CASSQRGGLAGENTGELFF.